This is a list of T cell receptor beta chains from one sample in a study of identical twins. TCRdb recomputed calls from the 5' RACE reads with MiXCR, one row per CDR3 protein. The repertoire holds 1.5 million to 2 million distinct CDR3 sequences, roughly 35% seen once, with 0.27% in the top ten. The sample comprised cord blood. These receptors came from a newborn girl in good health. The conserved cysteine and the conserved F or W are not part of the CDR3 here. Rows may omit the clone size; those that give it use once, few, many or a size class.

>TRBJ2-7|TRBV28|.
ASSPLLGTYEQY
>TRBJ2-3|TRBV20-1|few
SARGVYTQY
>TRBJ2-1|TRBV10-3|few
AISDSLGTSLNNEQF
>TRBJ1-6|TRBV4-2|.
ASSPQDRLLSPLH
>TRBJ2-7|TRBV20-1|.
SATRTAVSYEQY
>TRBJ1-2|TRBV4-1|few
ASSQSPLLRQAGEGYT
>TRBJ2-5|TRBV24-1|.
ATSDWNEGTQY
>TRBJ2-1|TRBV5-1|.
ASSLTSGGNPGDEQF
>TRBJ2-1|TRBV3-1|.
ASSQALAYNEQF
>.|TRBV11-2|.
ASSFLSGTGEQY
>TRBJ2-1|TRBV12-3/TRBV12-4|few
ASTPQARMSNEQF
>TRBJ1-1|TRBV18|.
ASSPQVQGNTEAF
>TRBJ2-1|TRBV4-1|.
ASSQEQGRYEQF
>TRBJ1-5|TRBV9|few
ASSVEDGSNQPQH
>TRBJ2-1|TRBV7-2|many
ASSLARLAQYNEQF
>TRBJ2-4|TRBV5-1|.
ASSLGIGGKDIQY
>TRBJ1-1|TRBV10-3|many
AISEPGNTEAF
>TRBJ2-5|TRBV12-3/TRBV12-4|few
ASSPVSNGETQY
>TRBJ2-3|TRBV28|.
ASSLTVDAQY
>TRBJ1-2|TRBV27|.
ASSLRIGTGRLNYGYT
>TRBJ1-4|TRBV3-1|many
ASSQVREKLF
>TRBJ1-2|TRBV5-1|.
ASSLSSGSQLNYGYT
>TRBJ1-6|TRBV4-1|.
ASSHQAGGNSPLH
>TRBJ2-1|TRBV3-1|few
ASSRLPSGGLSYNEQF
>TRBJ2-5|TRBV12-5|.
ASGLVGGDKETQY
>TRBJ2-3|TRBV15|few
ATSRGIASSTDTQY
>TRBJ2-7|TRBV5-1|.
ASSQTGASYEQY
>TRBJ1-1|TRBV18|.
ASSPLPRQHNTEAF
>TRBJ2-1|TRBV15|few
ATSRDRWTSGVSSYNEQF
>TRBJ2-7|TRBV20-1|.
SARDGGLAGLYEQY
>TRBJ2-1|TRBV6-2/TRBV6-3|many
ASRRTSGVYNEQF
>TRBJ2-1|TRBV5-6|few
ASRERTGTSVSNEQF
>TRBJ2-3|TRBV2|.
ASSGLAGVYDTQY
>TRBJ2-3|TRBV27|few
ASSLASGSGTQY
>TRBJ2-7|TRBV10-3|few
AISPTGAVGYEQY
>TRBJ2-4|TRBV5-1|.
ASSLAVRGLVAKNIQY
>TRBJ2-1|TRBV7-8|once
ASSPSMEEQF
>TRBJ2-1|TRBV5-5|.
ASSLLTAYNEQF
>TRBJ2-2|TRBV20-1|.
SARDRGRVYTGELF
>TRBJ2-7|TRBV20-1|.
SARESLTSGSDEQY
>TRBJ2-1|TRBV6-5|.
VSSYSPGGPNEQF
>TRBJ2-5|TRBV3-1|.
ASSQVLAVAEQTQY
>TRBJ2-3|TRBV12-3/TRBV12-4|few
ASRGTGGKDFSTDTQY
>TRBJ2-1|TRBV29-1|many
ASGGVNEQF
>TRBJ1-4|TRBV6-5|.
ASSYDRGRGEKLF
>TRBJ1-2|TRBV6-5|many
ASSNGGWSYGYT
>TRBJ1-4|TRBV7-9|.
ASSLKEGVEKLF
>TRBJ2-1|TRBV29-1|few
SVMQWDVEVAVFTSHEQF
>TRBJ1-1|TRBV4-2|.
ASSFDRVEAF
>.|TRBV13|once
ASSFPRRTSEQY
>TRBJ1-6|TRBV6-5|.
ASLPGYLYNSPLH